Shown below are 2 T cell receptor beta chains from a single sample sequenced in a study of CXCR3-negative and CXCR3-positive naive CD8 T cells. These receptors have no identified antigens. Study outcomes and limitations: When CXCR3-positive naive cells were set against CXCR3-negative naive cells, the former had more hydrophobic TRB CDR3s.

Through 5' RACE with UMI labels, the TRB cDNA libraries were prepared. TCRdb re-analyzed the 5' RACE reads; it lists each CDR3 protein once, without DNA. This listing includes 120,000 to 150,000 distinct CDR3 sequences. Input material: naive CXCR3+ CD8+ T cells from blood. The subset denotes: CD45RO-CCR7+CD27+CD95- naive CD8+ T cells expressing CXCR3 (TNR3+). These receptors were taken from a human donor in good health. Some clones in this sample may be carry-over from other donors' samples.

CDR3 loop: CASSAQVIYGYTF. V usage is TRBV7-2 and J usage is TRBJ1-2. The CDR3 runs 13 residues. The germline CDR1 and CDR2 sequences are SGHTA and FQGNSA.

The gene calls are TRBV7-8 and TRBJ2-1; the D gene TCRdb calls, TRBD1, cannot be checked with no DNA. The CDR3 is 15 amino acids. Germline loops: CDR1 SGHVS, CDR2 FQNEAQ. The CDR3 here is CASSLGIGAADEQFF.